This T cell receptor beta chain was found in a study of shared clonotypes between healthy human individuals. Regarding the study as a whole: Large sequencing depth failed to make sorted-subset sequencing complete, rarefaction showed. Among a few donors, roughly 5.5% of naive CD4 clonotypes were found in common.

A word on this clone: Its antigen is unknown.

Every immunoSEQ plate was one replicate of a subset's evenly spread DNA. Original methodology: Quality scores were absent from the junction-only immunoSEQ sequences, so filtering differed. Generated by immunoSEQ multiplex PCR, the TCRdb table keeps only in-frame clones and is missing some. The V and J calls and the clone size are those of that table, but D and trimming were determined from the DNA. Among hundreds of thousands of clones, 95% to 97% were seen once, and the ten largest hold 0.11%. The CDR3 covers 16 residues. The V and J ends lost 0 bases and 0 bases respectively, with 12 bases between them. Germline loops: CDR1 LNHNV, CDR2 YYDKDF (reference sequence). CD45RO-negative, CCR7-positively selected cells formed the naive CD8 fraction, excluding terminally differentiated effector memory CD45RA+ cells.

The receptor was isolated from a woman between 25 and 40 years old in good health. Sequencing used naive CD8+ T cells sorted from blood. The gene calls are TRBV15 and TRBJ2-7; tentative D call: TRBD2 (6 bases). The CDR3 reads CATSRDEGGASYEQYF. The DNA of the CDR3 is TGTGCCACCAGCAGAGATGAAGGCGGGGCCTCCTACGAGCAGTACTTC.